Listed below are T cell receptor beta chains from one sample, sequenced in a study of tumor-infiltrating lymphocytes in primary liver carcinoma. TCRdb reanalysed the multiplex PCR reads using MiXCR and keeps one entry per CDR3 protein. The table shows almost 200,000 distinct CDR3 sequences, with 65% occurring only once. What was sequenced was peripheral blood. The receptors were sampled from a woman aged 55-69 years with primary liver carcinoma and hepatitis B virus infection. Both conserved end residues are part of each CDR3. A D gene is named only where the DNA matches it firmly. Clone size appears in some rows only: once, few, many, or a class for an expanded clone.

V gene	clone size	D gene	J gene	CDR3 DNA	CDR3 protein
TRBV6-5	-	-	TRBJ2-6	TGTGCCAGCAGTCAAAGGGGCCCTGGGGCCAACGTCCTGACTTTC	CASSQRGPGANVLTF
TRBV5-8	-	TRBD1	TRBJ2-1	TGTGCCAGCAGCTTGTGGACAGGGCTTCCTTCGTACAATGAGCAGTTCTTC	CASSLWTGLPSYNEQFF
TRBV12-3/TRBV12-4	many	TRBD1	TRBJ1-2	TGTGCCAGCAGTTTATACAGGGGGGATGGCTACACCTTC	CASSLYRGDGYTF
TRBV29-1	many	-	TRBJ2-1	TGCAGCGTTGTAGCAAATTACAATGAGCAGTTCTTC	CSVVANYNEQFF
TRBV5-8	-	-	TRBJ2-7	TGTGTCAGCAGTCCGTGGGATAGCTCCTACGAGCAGTACTTC	CVSSPWDSSYEQYF
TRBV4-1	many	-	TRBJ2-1	TGCGCCAGCAGCCATCGCGTAGAAGGTCGCAATGAGCAGTTCTTC	CASSHRVEGRNEQFF
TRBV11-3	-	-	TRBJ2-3	TGTGCCAGCAGCGCACAGGCGGGGACGGCAGGCACAAATACGCAGTATTTT	CASSAQAGTAGTNTQYF
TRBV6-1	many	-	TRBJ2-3	TGTGCCAGCAGTGGACTCGGTACGCAGTATTTT	CASSGLGTQYF
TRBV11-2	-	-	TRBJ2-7	TGTGACAGCAGCCCAGATTTCCGTCTGGGCGGGCAGTACTTC	CDSSPDFRLGGQYF
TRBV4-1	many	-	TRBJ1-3	TGCGCCAGCAGCCAAGGTCCATCAGGGGACCGCCGAAACACCATATATTTT	CASSQGPSGDRRNTIYF
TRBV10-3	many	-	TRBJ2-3	TGTGCCATCTGGAGTCAGCGTATCACAGATACGCAGTATTTT	CAIWSQRITDTQYF
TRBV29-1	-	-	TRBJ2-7	TGCAGCGTATCCAGCCCCGAGGGTGCCTATGAGCAGAACTTC	CSVSSPEGAYEQNF
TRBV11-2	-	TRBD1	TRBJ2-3	TGTGCCGGCAGCCGGGACAGGGGGCCAGATACGCATTATTTT	CAGSRDRGPDTHYF
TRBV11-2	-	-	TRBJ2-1	TGTGTCAGCAGCTTGGGGGGACAAGGGTTCTTC	CVSSLGGQGFF
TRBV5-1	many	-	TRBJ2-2	TGCGCCAGCAGCTCCGGACACGCCTCGAACACCGGGGAGCTGTTTTTT	CASSSGHASNTGELFF
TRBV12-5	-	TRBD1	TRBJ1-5	TGTGCTAGTGGTAAAGGACAGGGAAATCAGCCCCAGCATTTT	CASGKGQGNQPQHF
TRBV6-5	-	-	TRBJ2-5	TGTGCCGGCAGTATAACACAGTGTGAAGAGACCCAGTACTTC	CAGSITQCEETQYF
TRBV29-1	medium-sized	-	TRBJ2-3	TGCAGCGTTGAGACCGGGGCAGATACGCAGTATTTT	CSVETGADTQYF
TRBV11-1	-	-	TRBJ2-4	TGTGTCAGCATCCCTCTGGAGGGGTTGGACAAAAACATTCAGTACTTC	CVSIPLEGLDKNIQYF
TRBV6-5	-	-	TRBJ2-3	TGTGCCAGTAGTCCCCATGCTGATACGCAGTATTTT	CASSPHADTQYF
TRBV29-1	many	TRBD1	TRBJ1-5	TGCAGCGTCAGACAGGGAGATCATCAGCCCCAGCATTTT	CSVRQGDHQPQHF
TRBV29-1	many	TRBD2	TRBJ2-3	TGCAGCGTTGGCCCTGGATACTGGCGGGAGGGATCTAGCACAGATACGCAGTATTTT	CSVGPGYWREGSSTDTQYF
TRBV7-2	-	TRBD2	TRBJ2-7	TGTGCCAGCAGCCGACTAGCGGGGGCGAGCTCCTACGAGCAGTACTTC	CASSRLAGASSYEQYF
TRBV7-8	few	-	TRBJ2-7	TGTGCCAGCAGTCCTGGGGTTATAGCCTACGAGCAGTACTTC	CASSPGVIAYEQYF
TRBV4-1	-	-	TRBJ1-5	TGTGCCAGCAGCCAAGTCTTAGCGGCAGCCTCTAGCAATCAGCCCCAGCATTTT	CASSQVLAAASSNQPQHF
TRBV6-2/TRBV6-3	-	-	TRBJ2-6	TGTGCCTGCAGTCCCGCCGGGGGCGGGCGACCCGATCTTTTTGGGGCCAACGTCCTGACTTTC	CACSPAGGGRPDLFGANVLTF
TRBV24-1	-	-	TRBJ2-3	TGTGCCACCAGTGATTCTAGGAACGCGAGTAGCGATACGCAGTATTTT	CATSDSRNASSDTQYF
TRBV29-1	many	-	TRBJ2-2	TGCAGCGTTGGAGGGCAGGGGGGGAACGGGGAGCTGTTTTTT	CSVGGQGGNGELFF
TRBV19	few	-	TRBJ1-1	TGTGCCAGTAGTATCGCCTTCAGGGCCACTGAAGCTTTCTTT	CASSIAFRATEAFF
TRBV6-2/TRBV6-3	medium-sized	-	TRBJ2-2	TGTGCCAGCAGTTACTCCCCCTTTGCGGGATCGAACACCGGGGAGCTGTTTTTT	CASSYSPFAGSNTGELFF
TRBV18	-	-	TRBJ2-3	TGTGCCAGCTCACCAGGATTCTCCGGGAGCCGGATAGATACGCAGTATTTT	CASSPGFSGSRIDTQYF
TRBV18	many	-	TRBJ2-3	TGTGCCAGCTCACCACCGGGCCGCACAGATACGCAGTATTTT	CASSPPGRTDTQYF
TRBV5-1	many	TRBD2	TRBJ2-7	TGCGCCAGCAGCTTGGCCCAGGGGACTAGCGGGATCTACGAGCAGTACTTC	CASSLAQGTSGIYEQYF
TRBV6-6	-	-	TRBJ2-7	TGTGCCAGCACGGCGCGGGCAGGGCACCAGCAGTACTTC	CASTARAGHQQYF
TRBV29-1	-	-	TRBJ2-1	TGCAGCGTTGCTAACAGGGCACGAGTCGGGCATGTGCAGTTCTTC	CSVANRARVGHVQFF
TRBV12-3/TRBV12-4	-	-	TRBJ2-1	TGTGCCAGCAGTTTCTGGGAGTCCTACAATGAGCAGTTCTTC	CASSFWESYNEQFF
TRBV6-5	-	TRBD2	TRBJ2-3	TGTGCCAGCGGTTACTCGCCGGGAGGGCAGGATACGCAGTATTTT	CASGYSPGGQDTQYF
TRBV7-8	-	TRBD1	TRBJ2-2	TGTGCCGGCAGCTTAACGATTGTTACAGGGGGGAACGGGGAGCTGTTTTTT	CAGSLTIVTGGNGELFF
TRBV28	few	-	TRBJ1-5	TGTGCCAGCATGAATTCACGTGGAGGTTATAAGCCCCAGCATTTT	CASMNSRGGYKPQHF
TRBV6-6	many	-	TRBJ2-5	TGTGCCAGCAGTTACGGTGGCAGGGCCCTCGAGAGCCAGTACTTC	CASSYGGRALESQYF
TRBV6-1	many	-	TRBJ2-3	TGTGCCAGCAGCGCAACTAGCCACGGCACAGATACGCAGTATTTT	CASSATSHGTDTQYF
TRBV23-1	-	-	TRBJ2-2	TGCACCAGCAGTCAATCCCGGGGGACAGTTCCCGGGGAGCTGTTTTTT	CTSSQSRGTVPGELFF
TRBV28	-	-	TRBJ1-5	TGTGCCAGCAGTATCGGAGGCCGCAATCAGCCCCAGCATTTT	CASSIGGRNQPQHF
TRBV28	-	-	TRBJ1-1	TGTGCCAGCAATCCAATGACAGGTTTGACTTTCTTT	CASNPMTGLTFF
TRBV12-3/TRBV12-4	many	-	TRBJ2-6	TGTGCCAGCGGAAAACTCTCTGGGGCCAACGTCCTGACTTTC	CASGKLSGANVLTF
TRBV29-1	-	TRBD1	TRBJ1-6	TGCGGCGCCTCCACCGGGACAGGCAATCCACCCCTCCACTTT	CGASTGTGNPPLHF
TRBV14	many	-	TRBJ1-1	TGTGCCAGCAGCCAAGTAGGTGAACCTTTCTTT	CASSQVGEPFF
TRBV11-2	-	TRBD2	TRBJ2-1	TGCGCCAACAGCAGGAGACTAGCGGGGGAGCCGGGGGATGAGCAGTTCTTC	CANSRRLAGEPGDEQFF
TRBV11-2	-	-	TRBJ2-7	TGTGCCAGCAGATTAGGAAGGGACACCACCTCCTACGAGCAGTACTTC	CASRLGRDTTSYEQYF
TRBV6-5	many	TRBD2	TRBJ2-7	TGTGCCAGCAGAGGACTAGCGGAGCAGTACTTC	CASRGLAEQYF
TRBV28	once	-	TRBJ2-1	TGTGCCAACAGTTCCCCGGGCCTGGGGAACAATGAGCAGTTCTTC	CANSSPGLGNNEQFF
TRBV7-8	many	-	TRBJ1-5	TGTGCCAGCAGCTTAGAAGAGAGTTATTATAGCAATCAGCCCCAGCATTTT	CASSLEESYYSNQPQHF
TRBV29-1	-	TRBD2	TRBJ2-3	TGCAGCATGGCCGGGATTAGCGGGAGAACAGATACGCAGTATTTT	CSMAGISGRTDTQYF
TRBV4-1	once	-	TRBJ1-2	TGCGCCAGCAGCCTAGTGAGTGAGGTGGAGGGTGGCCACACCTTC	CASSLVSEVEGGHTF
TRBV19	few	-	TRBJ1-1	TGTGCCAGTAGTTGGGGTTGGACTGAAGCTTTCTTT	CASSWGWTEAFF
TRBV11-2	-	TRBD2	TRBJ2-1	TGTGCCAGCAGCTTAAATAGCGGGAGTGCTGACAACGAGCAGTTCTTC	CASSLNSGSADNEQFF
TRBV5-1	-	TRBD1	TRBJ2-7	TGCGCCAGTACGGACAGGGGGCACCACGAGCAGTACTTC	CASTDRGHHEQYF
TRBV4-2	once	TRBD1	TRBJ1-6	TGTGCCAACAGCCAAGGTGACAGGGTACGATCACCCCTCCACTTT	CANSQGDRVRSPLHF
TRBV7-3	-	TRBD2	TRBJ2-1	TGTGCCAGCAGCTTAAACAGCGGGAGCGGGAACAATGAGCAGTTCTTC	CASSLNSGSGNNEQFF
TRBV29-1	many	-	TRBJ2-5	TGCAGCGTTGAGCCCGGTTACCAAGAGACCCAGTACTTC	CSVEPGYQETQYF